A selection of T cell receptor beta chains follows, all from one sample in a study of T cell repertoires in cytomegalovirus infection. TCRdb fed the reads into MiXCR, producing one record per CDR3 protein. The sample shows 350,000 to 550,000 distinct CDR3 sequences, about a third of them seen only once. Sample: PBMCs. The receptors derive from a human donor in good health (CMV status not recorded). Some clones in this sample may be carry-over from other donors' samples. Both conserved end residues are part of each CDR3. The order of the fields is V gene, J gene, D gene, CDR3 length, clone size, CDR3 protein, CDR3 DNA. A D gene is named only where the DNA matches it firmly. Only some rows state a clone size, as once, few, many or a class for expanded clones.

TRBV6-6	TRBJ1-1	TRBD1	15	.	CATRFWGQGNTEAFF	TGTGCCACCAGGTTTTGGGGACAGGGTAACACTGAAGCTTTCTTT
TRBV12-3/TRBV12-4	TRBJ2-2	TRBD1	15	few	CASTRTGGGTGELFF	TGTGCCAGCACCAGGACAGGGGGTGGCACCGGGGAGCTGTTTTTT
TRBV5-1	TRBJ2-1	TRBD2	14	many	CASSLSGDAVGQFF	TGCGCCAGCAGCTTGAGCGGGGACGCTGTAGGGCAGTTCTTC
TRBV11-2	TRBJ1-2	TRBD1	15	.	CASSVGSGGYYGYTF	TGTGCCAGCAGCGTAGGATCAGGGGGCTACTATGGCTACACCTTC
TRBV5-5	TRBJ1-2	.	16	few	CASSWGDQFRLYGYTF	TGTGCCAGCAGCTGGGGGGACCAGTTCAGACTCTATGGCTACACCTTC
TRBV11-1	TRBJ2-6	.	15	.	CASSQPRSGANVLTF	TGTGCCAGCAGCCAGCCCCGCTCTGGGGCCAACGTCCTGACTTTC
TRBV12-3/TRBV12-4	TRBJ1-1	.	13	few	CASTPGGFTEAFF	TGTGCCAGCACCCCCGGGGGGTTCACTGAAGCTTTCTTT
TRBV6-6	TRBJ2-3	.	13	few	CASSYSVEDTQYF	TGTGCCAGCAGTTACTCCGTGGAAGATACGCAGTATTTT
TRBV7-3	TRBJ2-1	.	15	few	CASSLFHVGPNEQFF	TGTGCCAGCAGCTTATTCCACGTGGGGCCCAATGAGCAGTTCTTC
TRBV7-6	TRBJ2-3	TRBD2	16	many	CASSFGLALSTDTQYF	TGTGCCAGCAGCTTTGGACTAGCGTTGAGCACAGATACGCAGTATTTT
TRBV4-2	TRBJ1-4	.	16	few	CASSPLWGGSNEKLFF	TGTGCCAGCAGCCCCCTCTGGGGAGGGTCTAATGAAAAACTGTTTTTT
TRBV19	TRBJ1-5	.	15	.	CASSWEGLSNQPQHF	TGTGCCAGTAGTTGGGAGGGCCTTAGCAATCAGCCCCAGCATTTT
TRBV10-2	TRBJ1-1	.	11	.	CASGWGTEAFF	TGCGCCAGCGGCTGGGGCACTGAAGCTTTCTTT
TRBV2	TRBJ2-1	TRBD1	15	few	CASSELGTVYNEQFF	TGTGCCAGCAGTGAGTTAGGGACAGTTTACAATGAGCAGTTCTTC
TRBV6-5	TRBJ1-1	TRBD1	15	.	CASSQGQGTNTEAFF	TGTGCCAGCAGTCAGGGACAGGGGACGAACACTGAAGCTTTCTTT
TRBV19	TRBJ1-2	TRBD1	15	.	CASTDAGTGDYGYTF	TGTGCCAGTACCGACGCCGGGACAGGGGACTATGGCTACACCTTC
TRBV9	TRBJ2-2	.	12	.	CASTTRAGELFF	TGTGCCAGCACCACAAGGGCCGGGGAGCTGTTTTTT
TRBV7-2	TRBJ1-1	.	14	few	CASSLNGVLAEAFF	TGTGCCAGCAGCTTAAATGGGGTTTTGGCTGAAGCTTTCTTT
TRBV7-2	TRBJ2-7	.	12	many	CASSLTSYEQYF	TGTGCCAGCAGCCTTACCTCCTACGAGCAGTACTTC
TRBV9	TRBJ2-7	TRBD2	15	.	CASSAGLAGDYEQYF	TGTGCCAGCAGCGCGGGACTAGCGGGGGACTACGAGCAGTACTTC
TRBV20-1	TRBJ2-3	.	12	once	CSARGAGDTKYF	TGCAGTGCTAGGGGGGCCGGCGATACGAAGTATTTT
TRBV6-5	TRBJ1-5	TRBD1	16	.	CASRMSGGDGNQPQHF	TGTGCCAGCAGGATGTCAGGGGGCGATGGGAATCAGCCCCAGCATTTT